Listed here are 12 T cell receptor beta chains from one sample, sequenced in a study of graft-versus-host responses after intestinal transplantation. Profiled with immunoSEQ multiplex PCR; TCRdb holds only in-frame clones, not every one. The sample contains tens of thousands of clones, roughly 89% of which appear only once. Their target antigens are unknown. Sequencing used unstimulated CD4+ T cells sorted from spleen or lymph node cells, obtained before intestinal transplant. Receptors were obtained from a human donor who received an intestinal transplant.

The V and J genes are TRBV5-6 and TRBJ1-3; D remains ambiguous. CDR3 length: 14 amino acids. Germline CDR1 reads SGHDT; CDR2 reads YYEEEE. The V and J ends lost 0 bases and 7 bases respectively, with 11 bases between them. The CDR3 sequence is CASSLAMLDNTIYF. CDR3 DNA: TGTGCCAGCAGCTTGGCCATGCTTGACAACACCATATATTTT.

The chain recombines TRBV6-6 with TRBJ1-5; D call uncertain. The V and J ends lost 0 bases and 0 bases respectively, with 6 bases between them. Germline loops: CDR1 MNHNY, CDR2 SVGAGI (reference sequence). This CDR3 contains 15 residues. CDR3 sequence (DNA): TGTGCCAGCAGTTACTCATCCGTTAGCAATCAGCCCCAGCATTTT. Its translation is CASSYSSVSNQPQHF.

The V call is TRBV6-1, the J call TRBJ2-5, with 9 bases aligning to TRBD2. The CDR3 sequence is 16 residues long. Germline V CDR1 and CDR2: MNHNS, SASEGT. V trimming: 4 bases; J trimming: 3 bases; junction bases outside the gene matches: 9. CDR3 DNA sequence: TGTGCCAGCAGTGGGGGGGTAGCGGGAGTAAAAGAGACCCAGTACTTC. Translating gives CASSGGVAGVKETQYF.

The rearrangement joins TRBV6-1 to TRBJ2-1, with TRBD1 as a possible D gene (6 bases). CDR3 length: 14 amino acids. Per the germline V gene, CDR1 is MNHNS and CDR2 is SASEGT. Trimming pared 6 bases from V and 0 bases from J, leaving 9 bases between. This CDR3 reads CASRAGVSYNEQFF. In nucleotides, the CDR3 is TGTGCCAGCAGGGCAGGGGTCTCCTACAATGAGCAGTTCTTC.

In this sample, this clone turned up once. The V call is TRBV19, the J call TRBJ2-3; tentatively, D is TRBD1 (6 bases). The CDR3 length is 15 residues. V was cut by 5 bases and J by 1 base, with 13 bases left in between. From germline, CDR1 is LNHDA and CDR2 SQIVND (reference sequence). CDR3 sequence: CASSPRGRGTDTQYF. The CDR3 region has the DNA TGTGCCAGTAGTCCCAGGGGCCGGGGCACAGATACGCAGTATTTT.

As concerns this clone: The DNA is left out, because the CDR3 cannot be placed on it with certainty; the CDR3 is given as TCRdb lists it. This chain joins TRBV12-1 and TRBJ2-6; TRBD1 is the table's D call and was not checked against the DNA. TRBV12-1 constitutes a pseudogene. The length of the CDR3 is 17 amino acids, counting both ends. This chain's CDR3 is CASSFATGSSGANVLTF.

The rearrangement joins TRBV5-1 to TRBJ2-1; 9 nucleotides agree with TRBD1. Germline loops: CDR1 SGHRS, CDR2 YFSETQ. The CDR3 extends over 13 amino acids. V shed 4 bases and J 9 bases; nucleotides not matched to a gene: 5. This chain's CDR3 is CASSLDRGFEQFF. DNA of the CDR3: TGCGCCAGCAGCCTGGACAGGGGTTTTGAGCAGTTCTTC.

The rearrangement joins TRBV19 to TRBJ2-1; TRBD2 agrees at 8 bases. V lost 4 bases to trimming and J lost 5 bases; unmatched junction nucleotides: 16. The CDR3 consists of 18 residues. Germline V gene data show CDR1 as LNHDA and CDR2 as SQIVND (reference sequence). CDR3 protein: CASSTGTGTSIFHNEQFF. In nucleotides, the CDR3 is TGTGCCAGTAGTACAGGTACCGGGACTAGTATTTTCCACAATGAGCAGTTCTTC. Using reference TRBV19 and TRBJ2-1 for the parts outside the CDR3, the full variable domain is DGGITQSPKYLFRKEGQNVTLSCEQNLNHDAMYWYRQDPGQGLRLIYYSQIVNDFQKGDIAEGYSVSREKKESFPLTVTSAQKNPTAFYLCASSTGTGTSIFHNEQFFGPGTRLTVL.

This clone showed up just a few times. CDR3 nucleotides: TGTGCCAGCAGCGTTTCGGCCTACAACAGGGGTAACACCGGGGAGCTGTTTTTT. The encoded protein is CASSVSAYNRGNTGELFF. The gene calls are TRBV9 and TRBJ2-2; 7 bases are shared with TRBD1. Trimming removed 2 bases from V and 2 bases from J; junction bases left unmatched: 12. Germline assignment: CDR1 SGDLS and CDR2 YYNGEE. This CDR3 contains 18 residues.

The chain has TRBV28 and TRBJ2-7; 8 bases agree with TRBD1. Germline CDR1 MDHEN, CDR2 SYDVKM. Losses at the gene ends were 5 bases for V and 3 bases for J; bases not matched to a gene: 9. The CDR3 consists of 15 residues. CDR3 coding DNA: TGTGCCAGCAGTCTCCGGACAGGGATAGGCTACGAGCAGTACTTC. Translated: CASSLRTGIGYEQYF.

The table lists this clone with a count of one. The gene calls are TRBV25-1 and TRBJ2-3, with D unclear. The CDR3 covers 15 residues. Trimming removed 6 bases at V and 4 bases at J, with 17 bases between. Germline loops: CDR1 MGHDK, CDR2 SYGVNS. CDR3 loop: CASSQQRPRPDTQYF. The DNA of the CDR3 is TGTGCCAGCAGCCAACAGCGTCCGCGCCCAGATACGCAGTATTTT.

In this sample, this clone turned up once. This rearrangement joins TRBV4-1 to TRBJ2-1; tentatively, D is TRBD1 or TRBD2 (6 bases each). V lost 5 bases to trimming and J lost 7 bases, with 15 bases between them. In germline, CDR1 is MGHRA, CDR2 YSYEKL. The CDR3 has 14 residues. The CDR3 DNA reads TGCGCCAGCAGCGCCCGGGGGCCACTGAATGAGCAGTTCTTC. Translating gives CASSARGPLNEQFF.